This note documents a single T cell receptor (beta chain) sequence. The length of the CDR3 is 14 residues. Trimming removed 6 bases from V and 5 bases from J; junction bases left unmatched: 7. Looked up from germline, CDR1 is SGHVT and CDR2 is SQSDAQ. This sample was included in a study of blood T cell repertoires in COVID-19. As for the study in general: Some COVID-19 samples were acute and others convalescent; all came from the United States, Italy and Spain. T cells, B-cell-depleted T cells, or PBMCs provided the cDNA or gDNA that served as material.

TCRdb's copy holds only in-frame clones and misses some; the assay was immunoSEQ multiplex PCR. The repertoire holds hundreds of thousands of clones, 70% to 90% seen once, with over 3.5% in the top ten. The origin of this receptor is a man aged 25 to 40 who had recovered from COVID-19. This rearrangement joins TRBV7-4 to TRBJ1-5, with 7 bases lining up with TRBD1. The sample taken for sequencing was PBMCs or T cells enriched from blood (not recorded which). CDR3: CASSRTGVDQPQHF. The CDR3 region has the DNA TGTGCCAGCAGTCGAACAGGGGTGGATCAGCCCCAGCATTTT. Based on the CDR3 plus reference TRBV7-4 and TRBJ1-5, the full variable domain is GAGVSQSPRYKVAKRGRDVALRCDSISGHVTLYWYRQTLGQGSEVLTYSQSDAQRDKSGRPSGRFSAERPERSVSTLKIQRTEQGDSAVYLCASSRTGVDQPQHFGDGTRLSIL.